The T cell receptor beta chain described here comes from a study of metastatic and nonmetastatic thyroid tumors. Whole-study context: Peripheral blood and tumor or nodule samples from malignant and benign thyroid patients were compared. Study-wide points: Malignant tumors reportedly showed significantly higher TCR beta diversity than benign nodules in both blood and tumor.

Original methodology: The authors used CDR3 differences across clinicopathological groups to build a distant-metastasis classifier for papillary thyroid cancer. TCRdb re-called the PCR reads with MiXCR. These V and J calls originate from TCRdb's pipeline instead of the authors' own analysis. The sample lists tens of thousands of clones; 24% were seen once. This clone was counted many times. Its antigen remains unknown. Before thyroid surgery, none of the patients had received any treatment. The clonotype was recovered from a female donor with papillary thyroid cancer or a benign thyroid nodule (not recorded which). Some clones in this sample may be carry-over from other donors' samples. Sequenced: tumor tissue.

The CDR3 reads CSFRREQLHF. CDR3 DNA sequence: TGCAGTTTTCGACGGGAACAACTCCACTTT. V gene TRBV20-1 combines with J gene TRBJ1-6; D gene unclear. Germline lookup yields CDR1 DFQATT and CDR2 SNEGSKA (reference sequence). The CDR3 consists of 10 residues. The ends were cut back, 8 bases at V and 16 bases at J, with 15 bases in the middle.